The rows below give T cell receptor beta chains drawn from one sample of a study of T cells after posttransplantation cyclophosphamide. Produced via immunoSEQ multiplex PCR; TCRdb's table is partial and in-frame only. Observed are roughly 32,000 clones, no singletons, with the top ten taking over 4%. Sequenced material: PBMCs. All receptors derive from a woman in her twenties or thirties in good health and a related stem cell transplant donor. The CDR3 runs from the conserved cysteine through the conserved F or W. The order of the fields is D gene, clone size, J gene, V gene, CDR3 protein, CDR3 DNA. D genes are given only for firm matches. Rows may omit the clone size; those that give it use once, few, many or a size class.

NA,NA,TRBJ1-1,TRBV6-5,CASRRGTEAFF,TGTGCCAGCAGAAGGGGCACTGAAGCTTTCTTT
TRBD2,many,TRBJ2-1,TRBV4-3,CASSQGQRGSQGEQFF,TGCGCCAGCAGCCAAGGGCAGCGGGGGAGCCAGGGGGAGCAGTTCTTC
TRBD1,NA,TRBJ1-2,TRBV5-1,CASSHMTGGDYGYTF,TGCGCCAGCAGCCACATGACAGGGGGAGACTATGGCTACACCTTC
TRBD1,many,TRBJ2-7,TRBV25-1,CASSESGQGTYEQYF,TGTGCCAGCAGTGAATCGGGACAGGGGACCTACGAGCAGTACTTC
NA,many,TRBJ1-1,TRBV12-3/TRBV12-4,CASSQNTEAFF,TGTGCCAGCAGCCAGAACACTGAAGCTTTCTTT
TRBD1,many,TRBJ1-1,TRBV19,CASSIANRGGEAFF,TGTGCCAGTAGTATAGCGAACAGGGGAGGTGAAGCTTTCTTT
NA,many,TRBJ2-6,TRBV5-4,CASSRSGANVLTF,TGTGCCAGCAGCCGGTCTGGGGCCAACGTCCTGACTTTC
NA,many,TRBJ2-7,TRBV18,CASSPIGSEQYF,TGTGCCAGCTCACCAATAGGGTCCGAGCAGTACTTC
NA,many,TRBJ1-2,TRBV7-2,CASSLARYGYTF,TGTGCCAGCAGCTTAGCCCGTTATGGCTACACCTTC
TRBD1,few,TRBJ1-2,TRBV12-3/TRBV12-4,CASSLEAGGNVNYGYTF,TGTGCCAGCAGTTTAGAGGCAGGGGGGAATGTTAACTATGGCTACACCTTC
TRBD1,many,TRBJ1-5,TRBV6-2/TRBV6-3,CASSRQGLQPQHF,TGTGCCAGCAGCCGACAGGGCCTACAGCCCCAGCATTTT
NA,many,TRBJ2-1,TRBV7-2,CASSLGTYPSYNEQFF,TGTGCCAGCAGCCTCGGGACATACCCCTCCTACAATGAGCAGTTCTTC
NA,NA,TRBJ2-5,TRBV6-1,CASSEGGRETQYF,TGTGCCAGCAGTGAAGGCGGTCGGGAGACCCAGTACTTC
NA,few,TRBJ2-3,TRBV6-6,CASSYGQITDTQYF,TGTGCCAGCAGTTACGGGCAGATCACAGATACGCAGTATTTT
NA,many,TRBJ1-5,TRBV7-2,CASSLAPGSNQPQHF,TGTGCCAGCAGCTTAGCGCCAGGTAGCAATCAGCCCCAGCATTTT
NA,many,TRBJ1-2,TRBV6-1,CASSDSGTRGLYGYTF,TGTGCCAGCAGTGATTCCGGGACAAGGGGCCTCTATGGCTACACCTTC
NA,many,TRBJ1-5,TRBV28,CASSDSLRWNQPQHF,TGTGCCAGCAGTGACAGCTTGAGATGGAATCAGCCCCAGCATTTT
TRBD1,many,TRBJ1-1,TRBV10-3,CAISELGTAVNTEAFF,TGTGCCATCAGTGAACTAGGGACAGCGGTAAACACTGAAGCTTTCTTT
TRBD1,many,TRBJ2-1,TRBV7-2,CASSFDRGAYNEQFF,TGTGCCAGCAGCTTCGACAGGGGGGCGTACAATGAGCAGTTCTTC
TRBD1,many,TRBJ1-2,TRBV10-1,CASSQDRGYGYTF,TGCGCCAGCAGCCAAGACAGGGGATATGGCTACACCTTC
TRBD1,many,TRBJ1-5,TRBV5-4,CASSLKGASQPQHF,TGTGCCAGCAGCTTGAAGGGGGCGAGTCAGCCCCAGCATTTT
NA,few,TRBJ2-7,TRBV7-2,CASSLDSTSSYEQYF,TGTGCCAGCAGCTTAGACAGTACTAGCTCCTACGAGCAGTACTTC
NA,medium-sized,TRBJ2-1,TRBV2,CASTTSGREQFF,TGTGCCAGTACAACGAGCGGGCGCGAGCAGTTCTTC
TRBD1,many,TRBJ1-6,TRBV30,CAWSPGTDSPLHF,TGTGCCTGGAGCCCCGGGACAGATTCACCCCTCCACTTT
NA,few,TRBJ2-2,TRBV28,CASSFGLGHMNTGELFF,TGTGCCAGCAGTTTTGGGCTTGGGCACATGAACACCGGGGAGCTGTTTTTT
TRBD1,many,TRBJ2-1,TRBV13,CASSSRGQGANNEQFF,TGTGCCAGCAGCTCCCGCGGGCAGGGGGCGAACAATGAGCAGTTCTTC
TRBD1,NA,TRBJ2-7,TRBV7-6,CASSAGQGLEQYF,TGTGCCAGCAGCGCGGGACAGGGCTTAGAGCAGTACTTC
TRBD2,many,TRBJ2-3,TRBV7-3,CASSLQSGGYTDTQYF,TGTGCCAGCAGCTTACAAAGCGGGGGGTACACAGATACGCAGTATTTT
TRBD1,many,TRBJ2-5,TRBV5-4,CASSQPRGQGETQYF,TGTGCCAGCAGCCAGCCGAGGGGACAGGGAGAGACCCAGTACTTC
NA,few,TRBJ1-2,TRBV9,CASSVGGGALGYTF,TGTGCCAGCAGCGTAGGTGGAGGGGCGTTGGGCTACACCTTC
NA,NA,TRBJ2-3,TRBV5-1,CASSPNPGTDTQYF,TGCGCCAGCAGCCCTAATCCGGGGACAGATACGCAGTATTTT
TRBD1,few,TRBJ1-4,TRBV12-3/TRBV12-4,CASSLRKTGSEKLFF,TGTGCCAGCAGTTTACGTAAGACAGGGAGTGAAAAACTGTTTTTT
NA,many,TRBJ2-7,TRBV6-5,CASSYSWPGEGYEQYF,TGTGCCAGCAGTTACTCGTGGCCGGGGGAAGGATACGAGCAGTACTTC
NA,many,TRBJ2-1,TRBV19,CASSIGTTYNEQFF,TGTGCCAGTAGTATAGGGACTACCTACAATGAGCAGTTCTTC
TRBD1,many,TRBJ1-2,TRBV5-1,CASSLAGQGSGYTF,TGCGCCAGCAGCTTGGCGGGACAGGGGTCTGGCTACACCTTC
NA,many,TRBJ2-7,TRBV11-1,CASSLVQAGSYEQYF,TGTGCCAGCAGCTTAGTACAGGCCGGCTCCTACGAGCAGTACTTC
NA,many,TRBJ1-6,TRBV9,CASSAGQNSPLHF,TGTGCCAGCAGCGCGGGACAAAATTCACCCCTCCACTTT
TRBD1,few,TRBJ2-3,TRBV30,CAWSGGQGASTDTQYF,TGTGCCTGGAGTGGGGGACAGGGTGCTAGCACAGATACGCAGTATTTT
TRBD1,many,TRBJ2-2,TRBV19,CASRTGKNTGELFF,TGTGCCAGTCGGACAGGGAAGAACACCGGGGAGCTGTTTTTT
NA,many,TRBJ1-5,TRBV11-2,CASSFYPDQPQHF,TGTGCCAGCAGCTTTTATCCCGATCAGCCCCAGCATTTT
NA,many,TRBJ1-2,TRBV10-3,CAIAGDVRVEGYTF,TGTGCCATCGCAGGGGATGTAAGGGTGGAGGGCTACACCTTC
NA,many,TRBJ1-6,TRBV18,CASSPRALRSSYNSPLHF,TGTGCCAGCTCACCGCGGGCCCTAAGAAGCTCCTATAATTCACCCCTCCACTTT
NA,many,TRBJ1-5,TRBV10-2,CASSQGSSQPQHF,TGCGCCAGCAGTCAGGGTAGCAGTCAGCCCCAGCATTTT